This is a list of T cell receptor beta chains from one sample in a study of blood T cell repertoires in COVID-19. Profiled with immunoSEQ multiplex PCR; TCRdb holds only in-frame clones, not every one. The sample lists approximately 93,000 clones; roughly 70% were seen once. What was sequenced was peripheral blood. The source is a man between 65 and 85 years old with COVID-19, enrolled during active disease. Both conserved end residues are part of each CDR3. The D gene is left open where the match is weak. A clone size is listed for some rows: how often the clone was seen (once, few, many), or a class if it is expanded.

.	TRBV14	TRBJ1-1	.	CASSQYPRTSSREAFF	TGTGCCAGCAGCCAATACCCCCGGACATCTTCACGAGAAGCTTTCTTT
.	TRBV28	TRBJ1-1	.	CASRSVWALGTEAFF	TGTGCCAGCAGATCAGTTTGGGCTCTGGGCACTGAAGCTTTCTTT
.	TRBV4-1	TRBJ1-2	.	CASSPSWAFEYGYTF	TGCGCCAGCAGCCCCAGTTGGGCCTTCGAATATGGCTACACCTTC
TRBD1	TRBV11-1	TRBJ2-1	once	CASTPPDRGDNEQFF	TGTGCCAGCACCCCCCCAGACAGGGGTGACAATGAGCAGTTCTTC
TRBD1	TRBV5-1	TRBJ2-5	.	CASSLRSGGETQYF	TGCGCCAGCAGCTTGAGGTCAGGGGGAGAGACCCAGTACTTC
.	TRBV30	TRBJ2-1	.	CAWSVVNNEQFF	TGTGCCTGGAGTGTTGTCAACAATGAGCAGTTCTTC
.	TRBV19	TRBJ2-7	.	CASSMGAGTLYEQYF	TGTGCCAGTAGTATGGGGGCCGGGACACTTTACGAGCAGTACTTC
TRBD2	TRBV19	TRBJ2-3	.	CATSPGGFTDTQYF	TGTGCCACCTCCCCGGGGGGGTTCACAGATACGCAGTATTTT
TRBD2	TRBV12-5	TRBJ2-2	.	CASGLGLAGGENTGELFF	TGTGCTAGTGGTTTGGGACTAGCGGGAGGGGAGAACACCGGGGAGCTGTTTTTT
.	TRBV4-2	TRBJ2-2	.	CASSQDILTGELFF	TGTGCCAGCAGCCAAGATATCCTTACCGGGGAGCTGTTTTTT
.	TRBV14	TRBJ2-7	many	CASSPSPEGHEQYF	TGTGCCAGCAGCCCAAGTCCTGAGGGTCACGAGCAGTACTTC
.	TRBV4-2	TRBJ1-2	.	CASSLSYGYTF	TGTGCCAGCAGCCTTAGCTATGGCTACACCTTC
.	TRBV29-1	TRBJ1-1	.	CSVARGNTEAFF	TGCAGCGTCGCCAGGGGGAACACTGAAGCTTTCTTT
TRBD2	TRBV6-5	TRBJ2-3	.	CASRDSSGLRSTQYF	TGTGCCAGCAGGGACTCTAGCGGCCTCCGGAGTACGCAGTATTTT
.	TRBV28	TRBJ1-1	.	CASSSQEVAFF	TGTGCCAGCAGTTCCCAGGAGGTTGCTTTCTTT
TRBD2	TRBV19	TRBJ2-2	.	CASSMGLAGYAGELFF	TGTGCCAGTAGTATGGGACTAGCGGGATATGCCGGGGAGCTGTTTTTT
.	TRBV7-9	TRBJ2-7	.	CASSFWLAQSSYEQYF	TGTGCCAGCAGCTTCTGGCTAGCGCAAAGCTCCTACGAGCAGTACTTC
TRBD1	TRBV9	TRBJ1-2	.	CASSHRGAGNYGYTF	TGTGCCAGCAGCCACAGGGGCGCCGGCAACTATGGCTACACCTTC
TRBD2	TRBV9	TRBJ2-7	few	CASSPRSGRSSYEQYF	TGTGCCAGCAGCCCCCGTAGCGGGAGGAGCTCCTACGAGCAGTACTTC
.	TRBV5-1	TRBJ2-7	.	CASSLQGVEQYF	TGCGCCAGCAGCTTACAGGGAGTCGAGCAGTACTTC
.	TRBV5-6	TRBJ1-2	once	CASTNVGGGYGYTF	TGTGCCAGCACGAATGTGGGGGGTGGCTATGGCTACACCTTC
.	TRBV4-2	TRBJ2-7	few	CASSPEGAEQYF	TGTGCCAGCAGCCCCGAGGGTGCCGAGCAGTACTTC
TRBD2	TRBV9	TRBJ2-7	.	CASSGGSSYEQYF	TGTGCCAGCAGCGGCGGGAGCTCCTACGAGCAGTACTTC
TRBD1	TRBV6-5	TRBJ1-4	.	CASSHGDRDVEKLFF	TGTGCCAGCAGTCACGGGGACAGGGATGTTGAAAAACTGTTTTTT
.	TRBV5-6	TRBJ2-6	.	CASSLPRVRDGANVLTF	TGTGCCAGCAGCTTACCGAGGGTGCGGGATGGGGCCAACGTCCTGACTTTC
TRBD2	TRBV6-2/TRBV6-3	TRBJ2-1	.	CASSPPSGRTSEQFF	TGTGCCAGCAGTCCGCCTAGCGGGAGGACATCTGAGCAGTTCTTC
.	TRBV7-2	TRBJ1-1	.	CASKVDLNTEAFF	TGTGCCAGCAAGGTGGACTTGAACACTGAAGCTTTCTTT
.	TRBV5-4	TRBJ1-2	few	CASSLVQGGYGYTF	TGTGCCAGCAGCTTGGTACAGGGCGGATATGGCTACACCTTC
.	TRBV19	TRBJ1-5	few	CASSIRPLGGPPQHF	TGTGCCAGTAGTATTAGACCCCTGGGGGGACCACCCCAGCATTTT
.	TRBV7-2	TRBJ2-7	.	CASSPTGRFYEQYF	TGTGCCAGCAGCCCGACTGGGAGATTCTACGAGCAGTACTTC
TRBD1	TRBV7-2	TRBJ1-2	few	CASRPHTGDYGYTF	TGTGCCAGCAGACCCCATACAGGGGACTATGGCTACACCTTC
TRBD2	TRBV5-1	TRBJ2-1	.	CASSLGQTSGRNEQFF	TGCGCCAGCAGCTTGGGGCAAACTAGCGGGAGAAATGAGCAGTTCTTC
TRBD1	TRBV4-3	TRBJ2-7	few	CASSQFPGGYEQYF	TGCGCCAGCAGCCAATTCCCAGGGGGCTACGAGCAGTACTTC
.	TRBV29-1	TRBJ2-3	.	CSVDKRNRAVDTQYF	TGCAGCGTTGATAAGCGGAACAGGGCGGTAGATACGCAGTATTTT
.	TRBV6-5	TRBJ1-1	.	CASNPAGTVEAFF	TGTGCCAGCAATCCTGCGGGAACCGTTGAAGCTTTCTTT
TRBD2	TRBV6-2/TRBV6-3	TRBJ2-7	.	CASSWAGLAYEQYF	TGTGCCAGCAGTTGGGCGGGACTAGCATACGAGCAGTACTTC
.	TRBV7-2	TRBJ1-1	.	CASSPDLGLTNTEAFF	TGTGCCAGCAGCCCGGACCTCGGACTGACGAACACTGAAGCTTTCTTT
TRBD2	TRBV6-5	TRBJ2-3	.	CASSRTSGNTDTQYF	TGTGCCAGCAGCCGGACTAGCGGGAACACAGATACGCAGTATTTT
TRBD1	TRBV7-3	TRBJ2-3	once	CASNDRTGGLDTQYF	TGTGCCAGCAACGACCGGACAGGGGGCTTAGATACGCAGTATTTT
TRBD2	TRBV6-6	TRBJ2-7	.	CASSKKGTSEGYEQYF	TGTGCCAGCAGTAAGAAAGGGACTAGCGAGGGCTACGAGCAGTACTTC
TRBD1	TRBV10-3	TRBJ2-1	once	CAISESPRTGSYNEQFF	TGTGCCATCAGTGAGTCGCCCCGGACAGGGTCCTACAATGAGCAGTTCTTC
TRBD1	TRBV28	TRBJ1-2	.	CASSHPPRTGRPYGYTF	TGTGCCAGCAGCCATCCACCCCGGACAGGGAGGCCCTATGGCTACACCTTC
.	TRBV6-2/TRBV6-3	TRBJ2-7	.	CASSYELGRSSYEQYF	TGTGCCAGCAGTTACGAATTGGGGCGGAGCTCCTACGAGCAGTACTTC
.	TRBV10-3	TRBJ2-7	.	CAISESNRIYEQYF	TGTGCCATCAGTGAGTCTAACAGAATCTACGAGCAGTACTTC
TRBD2	TRBV30	TRBJ2-1	.	CAWTSGYNEQFF	TGTGCCTGGACTAGCGGATACAATGAGCAGTTCTTC
TRBD1	TRBV3-1/TRBV3-2	TRBJ2-2	many	CASRPGQGWGGELFF	TGTGCCAGCAGACCAGGACAGGGCTGGGGCGGGGAGCTGTTTTTT
TRBD1	TRBV4-1	TRBJ1-1	many	CASSQDWTGGWNTEAFF	TGCGCCAGCAGCCAAGATTGGACAGGGGGATGGAACACTGAAGCTTTCTTT
TRBD1	TRBV10-3	TRBJ2-2	.	CASAGTGSTGELFF	TGTGCCAGTGCCGGGACAGGGAGCACCGGGGAGCTGTTTTTT
TRBD2	TRBV6-2/TRBV6-3	TRBJ2-3	few	CASSHPRPRTSGRADTQYF	TGTGCCAGCAGCCATCCCCGCCCTAGGACTAGCGGGAGGGCAGATACGCAGTATTTT
TRBD1	TRBV5-6	TRBJ1-2	few	CASSTDRDENYGYTF	TGTGCCAGCAGCACCGACAGGGATGAGAACTATGGCTACACCTTC
.	TRBV7-9	TRBJ2-7	.	CASGGASYEQYF	TGTGCCAGCGGGGGGGCGTCCTACGAGCAGTACTTC
.	TRBV6-6	TRBJ2-3	few	CASSLSLRLKRSTDTQYF	TGTGCCAGCAGTCTCAGTCTCCGACTTAAACGTAGCACAGATACGCAGTATTTT
.	TRBV6-2/TRBV6-3	TRBJ1-2	.	CASSYGSFGYTF	TGTGCCAGCAGTTACGGTAGTTTTGGCTACACCTTC
TRBD1	TRBV7-8	TRBJ1-6	few	CASSARDRGSNSPLHF	TGTGCCAGCAGCGCTCGGGACAGGGGAAGCAATTCACCCCTCCACTTT
TRBD1	TRBV19	TRBJ2-1	.	CASSWGTGSPNEQFF	TGTGCCAGTAGTTGGGGGACAGGGAGTCCGAATGAGCAGTTCTTC
TRBD1	TRBV6-2/TRBV6-3	TRBJ2-7	.	CASSDRGQVAYEQYF	TGTGCCAGCAGTGACAGGGGGCAGGTGGCCTACGAGCAGTACTTC
TRBD2	TRBV28	TRBJ2-5	.	CASSDGTSGLKETQYF	TGTGCCAGCAGCGACGGGACTAGCGGTTTAAAAGAGACCCAGTACTTC
TRBD2	TRBV11-2	TRBJ2-7	.	CASSLGRGAAYEQYF	TGTGCCAGCAGCTTGGGGCGGGGGGCAGCCTACGAGCAGTACTTC
TRBD2	TRBV3-1/TRBV3-2	TRBJ2-7	.	CASSQGLARREQYF	TGTGCCAGCAGCCAAGGACTAGCCCGTCGGGAGCAGTACTTC
.	TRBV7-2	TRBJ2-1	.	CASSPRGKITYNEQFF	TGTGCCAGCAGCCCCCGCGGGAAGATAACCTACAATGAGCAGTTCTTC